The clone carrying this T cell receptor beta chain was counted a few times. Its specificity is not known. The authors prepared the TCRbeta library with unique molecular identifiers. Via MiXCR, TCRdb re-called the PCR reads, giving one row per CDR3 protein. The sample yields fewer than 750,000 distinct CDR3 sequences, around 27% seen once. The CDR3 loop spans 13 amino acids. The ends were cut back, 2 bases at V and 6 bases at J, with 8 bases in the middle. Germline CDR1 SGHRS, CDR2 YFSETQ. The data were obtained in a study of T-cell reconstitution after alpha-beta-depleted transplantation in children. Overall study findings and caveats: T cells produced anew were the main source of T-cell counts and diversity one year after transplant. Reported findings indicate that, about two months after transplant, alpha-beta T cells came from several hundred expanded clones, which were derived from non-depleted graft cells.

Sequenced here: PBMCs, sampled before TCRalphabeta/CD19-depleted stem cell transplant. The V call is TRBV5-1, the J call TRBJ2-2; D may be TRBD1 (6 bases). This TCR was recovered from a boy less than two years old with Wiskott-Aldrich syndrome, due to receive a stem cell transplant. This CDR3 reads CASSFSGAGELFF. CDR3 nucleotide sequence: TGCGCCAGCAGCTTTTCAGGGGCCGGGGAGCTGTTTTTT.